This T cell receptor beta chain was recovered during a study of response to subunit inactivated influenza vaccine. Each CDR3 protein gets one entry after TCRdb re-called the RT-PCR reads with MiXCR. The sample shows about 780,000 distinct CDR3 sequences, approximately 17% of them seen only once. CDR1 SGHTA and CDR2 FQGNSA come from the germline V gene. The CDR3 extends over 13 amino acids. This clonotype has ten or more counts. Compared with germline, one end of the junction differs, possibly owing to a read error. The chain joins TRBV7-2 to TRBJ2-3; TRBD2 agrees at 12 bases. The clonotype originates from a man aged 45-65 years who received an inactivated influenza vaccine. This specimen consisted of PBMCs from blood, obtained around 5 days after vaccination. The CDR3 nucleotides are TGTGCCAGCAGCTATACGATGGGACTAGCGGGCAGTTTT. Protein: CASSYTMGLAGSF.